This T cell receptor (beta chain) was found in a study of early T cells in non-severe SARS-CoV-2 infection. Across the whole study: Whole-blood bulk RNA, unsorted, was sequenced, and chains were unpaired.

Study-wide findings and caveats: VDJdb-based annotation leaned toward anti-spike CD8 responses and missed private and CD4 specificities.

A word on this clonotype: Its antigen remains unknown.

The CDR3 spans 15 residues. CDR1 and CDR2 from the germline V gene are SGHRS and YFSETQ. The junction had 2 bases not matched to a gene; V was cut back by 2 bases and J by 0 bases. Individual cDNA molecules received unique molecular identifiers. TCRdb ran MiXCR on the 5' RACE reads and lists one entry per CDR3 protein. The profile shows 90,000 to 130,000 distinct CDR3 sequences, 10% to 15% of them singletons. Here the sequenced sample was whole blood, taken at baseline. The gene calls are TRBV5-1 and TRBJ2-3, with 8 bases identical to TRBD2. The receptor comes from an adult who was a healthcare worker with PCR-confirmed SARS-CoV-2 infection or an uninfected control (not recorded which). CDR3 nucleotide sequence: TGCGCCAGCAGCTTAGCTAGCGGGAGCACAGATACGCAGTATTTT. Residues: CASSLASGSTDTQYF.